The 17 T cell receptor beta chains below were found in one sample sequenced in a study of regulatory T cells in long-lasting Graves disease. Indicated time point: newly diagnosed GD, antithyroid drugs for less than 3 months. The TCR library used RNA extracted from PBMCs. Arm-PCR of CDR3 regions with iRepertoire HTBI primers generated TCR beta libraries. TCRdb ran MiXCR on the multiplex PCR reads and lists one entry per CDR3 protein. The table has 500,000 to 700,000 distinct CDR3 sequences, 16% seen once. The same sample was also studied in work on T cells in Graves' hyperthyroidism and ophthalmopathy.

Sequencing used peripheral blood mononuclear cells (PBMCs), obtained at new diagnosis, from a patient treated with antithyroid drugs. The receptors were gathered from a woman in her twenties or thirties with Graves disease.

The rearrangement links TRBV20-1 to TRBJ1-2, with D hard to call. The germline V and J ends were trimmed by 1 base and 1 base, with 13 bases remaining between them. The CDR3 is made up of 15 amino acids. Germline V lookup: CDR1 DFQATT, CDR2 SNEGSKA (reference sequence). The DNA for the CDR3 is TGCAGTGCTAGAGTTCATGGGAGCCTTAACTATGGCTACACCTTC. Translating gives CSARVHGSLNYGYTF.

This clonotype was seen at least ten times. V gene TRBV12-3 or TRBV12-4 combines with J gene TRBJ1-5, with D possibly being TRBD1 (6 bases). This CDR3 region has 15 residues. Trimming removed 6 bases from V and 3 bases from J, with 15 bases in between. The CDR3 here is CASSRSGQNNQPQHF. CDR3 coding DNA: TGTGCCAGCAGCCGGTCAGGACAGAACAATCAGCCCCAGCATTTT.

The chain joins TRBV20-1 to TRBJ1-2; D is unclear. From germline, CDR1 is DFQATT and CDR2 SNEGSKA (reference sequence). V lost 5 bases to trimming and J lost 6 bases, with 16 bases between them. The CDR3 is made up of 13 amino acids. The CDR3 loop reads CSAYPGPKNGYTF. The CDR3, as DNA: TGCAGTGCTTACCCCGGGCCAAAGAATGGCTACACCTTC.

This clonotype came up many times. The chain joins TRBV12-3 or TRBV12-4 to TRBJ2-1; 14 bases fit TRBD2. This CDR3 region has 16 residues. V lost 2 bases, J lost 6 bases, and 3 bases stayed unmatched. The CDR3 DNA reads as TGTGCCAGCAGTTTATCCGGGACTAGCGGGAGCAATGAGCAGTTCTTC. Protein: CASSLSGTSGSNEQFF.

This clonotype was seen only once. Just one base apart from a much larger clone, this may be a read error. V gene TRBV7-8 combines with J gene TRBJ2-7, with D perhaps given as TRBD1 or TRBD2 (5 bases each). The V gene's germline CDR1 is SGHVS and CDR2 FQNEAQ. The CDR3 has 15 residues. In DNA, the CDR3 is TGTGCCAGCGGCTTAAAGTCGGGACCGAGCTACGAGCAGTACTTC. It specifies CASGLKSGPSYEQYF.

Ten or more counts support this clonotype. The chain combines TRBV7-2 with TRBJ2-7, with D perhaps matching TRBD2 (6 bases). The germline CDR1 and CDR2 sequences are SGHTA and FQGNSA. The CDR3 loop spans 16 amino acids. Deletions cut 0 bases from V and 6 bases from J, with 18 bases between. The CDR3, as DNA: TGTGCCAGCAGCTTAGCGGGCAGACTAGTAACTTCCGAGCAGTACTTC. Amino acid sequence: CASSLAGRLVTSEQYF. The whole variable domain, remainder taken from reference TRBV7-2 and TRBJ2-7, is GAGVSQSPSNKVTEKGKDVELRCDPISGHTALYWYRQSLGQGLEFLIYFQGNSAPDKSGLPSDRFSAERTGGSVSTLTIQRTQQEDSAVYLCASSLAGRLVTSEQYFGPGTRLTVT.

This clonotype was counted a few times. The chain uses TRBV10-3 and TRBJ2-1; 11 nucleotides line up with TRBD2. J gave up 10 bases and V 11 bases, and 19 bases lay outside the gene matches. Germline V gene data show CDR1 as ENHRY and CDR2 as SYGVKD. This CDR3 is 16 amino acids long. The CDR3 region has the DNA TGTGCCTCCTCAGAGGGGGGCCTAGCGGGAGGCCCCGAGCAGTTCTTC. The encoded protein is CASSEGGLAGGPEQFF.

As to this clonotype: The conserved phenylalanine or tryptophan normally closing the CDR3 is absent here, so this likely arose from a read error. V and J are TRBV5-1 and TRBJ2-4; D perhaps matches TRBD1 (6 bases). Trimming removed 10 bases at V and 6 bases at J, with 11 bases between. Germline loops: CDR1 SGHRS, CDR2 YFSETQ. The CDR3 covers 11 residues. The CDR3 region is CAGGRTNIQYL. The CDR3 DNA is TGCGCCGGGGGCAGAACAAACATTCAGTACCTC.

This clonotype turned up a few times. CDR3 sequence (DNA): TGTGCCAGTAGTAGATCCGGGGTCGTGGGGAAGAACGAAGCTTTCTTT. Its translation: CASSRSGVVGKNEAFF. The rearrangement uses TRBV19 and TRBJ1-1; no definite D call. Germline V gene sequence: CDR1 LNHDA, CDR2 SQIVND (reference sequence). The V end lost 4 bases, the J end lost 8 bases, and 23 bases lay between the germline ends. The CDR3 has 16 amino acids.

In this sample, this clonotype turned up a few times. This chain links TRBV5-1 with TRBJ2-7; possibly TRBD2 for D (6 bases). The CDR3 is 15 residues long. The V end was cut by 0 bases, the J end by 4 bases, with 14 bases between. Germline loops: CDR1 SGHRS, CDR2 YFSETQ. CDR3 nucleotides: TGCGCCAGCAGCTTGGTTCCGGGACTGGGTTACGAGCAGTACTTC. Protein sequence: CASSLVPGLGYEQYF.

Only a few counts were recorded for this clonotype. V usage is TRBV2 and J usage is TRBJ1-4; perhaps TRBD1 as D (6 bases). Trimming removed 4 bases at V and 8 bases at J, with 14 bases between. Germline values: CDR1 SNHLY, CDR2 FYNNEI. The length of the CDR3 is 14 residues. The CDR3 DNA reads TGTGCCAGCAGTGGACAGGAAAAGGGGGAAAAACTGTTTTTT. It specifies CASSGQEKGEKLFF.

This clonotype was picked up many times. The V call is TRBV6-1, the J call TRBJ2-2; D may be TRBD1 or TRBD2 (5 bases each). CDR3 length: 14 amino acids. V was clipped by 6 bases and J by 0 bases, with 8 bases between them. CDR1 and CDR2 from the germline V gene are MNHNS and SASEGT. CDR3 bases: TGTGCCAGCAGAAAGGGACCGAACACCGGGGAGCTGTTTTTT. This gives the protein CASRKGPNTGELFF.

Regarding this clonotype: This clone may be a read error of a much larger clone one base away. V is TRBV12-3 or TRBV12-4 and J is TRBJ1-1; no clear D. The CDR3 sequence is 12 residues long. V was clipped by 7 bases and J by 8 bases, with 14 bases between them. Here the CDR3 reads CASNPSGFEAFF. CDR3 nucleotides: TGTGCCAGCAACCCCAGCGGGTTCGAAGCTTTCTTT.

This clonotype was seen a few times. The chain links TRBV7-3 to TRBJ2-1; 11 bases match TRBD2. Unmatched junction bases numbered 8, after V lost 5 bases and J lost 5 bases. Germline lookup yields CDR1 SGHTA and CDR2 FQGTGA. This CDR3 comprises 16 residues. CDR3: CASSIKGLAAHNEQFF. In DNA, the CDR3 is TGTGCCAGCAGCATCAAGGGACTAGCGGCCCACAATGAGCAGTTCTTC.

This clonotype was picked up many times. CDR3 protein: CASSLDPGNNQPQHF. The CDR3 DNA follows: TGCGCCAGCAGCTTGGATCCGGGAAACAATCAGCCCCAGCATTTT. V is TRBV5-1 and J is TRBJ1-5; D gene uncertain. This CDR3 contains 15 residues. Per the germline V gene, CDR1 is SGHRS and CDR2 is YFSETQ. V was cut by 0 bases and J by 3 bases, with 10 bases left in between.

This clonotype was observed a handful of times. The chain uses TRBV7-9 and TRBJ1-2; D call uncertain. CDR1 and CDR2 from the germline V gene are SEHNR and FQNEAQ (reference sequence). V lost 5 bases to trimming and J lost 8 bases, with 18 bases between them. The CDR3 extends over 14 amino acids. The CDR3 DNA follows: TGTGCCAGCAGCCTCACCCTGGACGTTGTAGGCTACACCTTC. This translates into CASSLTLDVVGYTF.

A word on this clonotype: A read error is possible here, since a much larger clone lies one base away. The chain carries TRBV6-1 and TRBJ2-1; possible D gene TRBD2, 5 bases. Germline V gene sequence: CDR1 MNHNS, CDR2 SASEGT. This CDR3 contains 14 residues. The CDR3 DNA reads TGTGCCAGCAGTAGTGGAGGAGTAAGCAATGAGCGGTTCTTC. It translates to CASSSGGVSNERFF.